This TCR beta chain was captured in a study of long-term antiretroviral therapy in people with HIV. As to this clone: The target antigen is unknown.

Run at survey level, the immunoSEQ assay was version v3.0. Libraries were prepared by immunoSEQ multiplex PCR; TCRdb keeps only in-frame clonotypes and omits some of them. The sample lists more than 15,000 clones; around 80% were seen once. The study, taken as a whole, reports: Repertoires from HIV showed CDR3 length ranges narrower than those of controls.

This CDR3 contains 14 residues. V lost 6 bases and J lost 6; bases outside the gene matches: 8. Looked up from germline, CDR1 is MNHNS and CDR2 is SASEGT. This sample comprised unsorted PBMCs, obtained 2.9 years after starting antiretroviral therapy. The chain employs TRBV6-1 and TRBJ1-2; TRBD1 matches 9 bases. The receptor was isolated from a woman aged 30 to 39 with HIV. CDR3 DNA: TGTGCCAGCAGCACAGGGGGCGCCCCCCATGGCTACACCTTC. This translates into CASSTGGAPHGYTF.